What follows is one T cell receptor (beta chain) and its context. These data come from a study of blood T cell repertoires in COVID-19. Method: immunoSEQ multiplex PCR; TCRdb's copy keeps in-frame clones and lacks some. In the table there are roughly 100,000 clones, over 70% of which are singletons. The source material was peripheral blood. This TCR was sampled from a man older than 75 with acute or convalescent COVID-19.

CDR3 bases: TGTGCCAGCAGCCAAGCAGGGATCATGAACACTGAAGCTTTCTTT. It encodes CASSQAGIMNTEAFF. The chain links TRBV3-1 (or the pseudogene TRBV3-2) to TRBJ1-1; perhaps TRBD1 as D (5 bases). Germline CDR1 and CDR2: LGHDT and YNNKEL (reference sequence). The CDR3 extends over 15 amino acids. The V end lost 1 base, the J end lost 0 bases, and 9 bases lay between the germline ends.